The present T cell receptor beta chain was sequenced within a study of blood T cell repertoires in COVID-19. Assay used: immunoSEQ multiplex PCR; TCRdb lists only in-frame clones, some missing. This table holds over 150,000 clones, around four fifths found once. V lost 0 bases to trimming and J lost 9 bases, with 17 bases between them. Germline V CDR1 and CDR2: MNHEY, SVGAGI. This CDR3 contains 15 residues. This rearrangement joins TRBV6-5 to TRBJ2-5; maybe TRBD1 (5 bases). The receptor comes from a woman at least 80 years old with COVID-19, enrolled during active disease. Sequenced: peripheral blood. The CDR3 DNA follows: TGTGCCAGCAGTTACTCCGCCTGGGGCTTGGGGCCCCAGTACTTC. Translating it yields CASSYSAWGLGPQYF.